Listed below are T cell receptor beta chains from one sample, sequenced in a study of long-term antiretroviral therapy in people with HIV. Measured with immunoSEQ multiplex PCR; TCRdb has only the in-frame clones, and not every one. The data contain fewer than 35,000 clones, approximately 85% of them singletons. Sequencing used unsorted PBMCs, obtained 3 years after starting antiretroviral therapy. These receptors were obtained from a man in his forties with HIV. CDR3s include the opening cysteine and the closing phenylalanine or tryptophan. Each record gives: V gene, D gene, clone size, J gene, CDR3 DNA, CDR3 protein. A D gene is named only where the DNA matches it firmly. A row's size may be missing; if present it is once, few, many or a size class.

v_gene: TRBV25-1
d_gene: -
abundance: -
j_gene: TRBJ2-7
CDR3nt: TGTGCCAGCAGTGCGGGGCCCGGCACAAGCTCCTACGAGCAGTACTTC
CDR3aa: CASSAGPGTSSYEQYF

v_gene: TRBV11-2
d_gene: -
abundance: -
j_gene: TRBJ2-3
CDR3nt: TGTGCCAGCAGCTTAGCGGGGGCGGGGATTACGCAGTATTTT
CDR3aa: CASSLAGAGITQYF

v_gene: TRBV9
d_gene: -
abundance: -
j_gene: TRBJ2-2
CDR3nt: TGTGCCAGCAGCCCGAACGTGGCCACCGGGGAGCTGTTTTTT
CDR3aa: CASSPNVATGELFF

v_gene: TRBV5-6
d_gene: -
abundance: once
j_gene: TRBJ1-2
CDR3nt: TGTGCCAGCAGCCCCGGGAACTATGGCTACACCTTC
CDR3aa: CASSPGNYGYTF

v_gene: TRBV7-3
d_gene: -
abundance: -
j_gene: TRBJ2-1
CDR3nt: TGTGCCAGCAGCTCAGGGCATGAGCAGTTCTTC
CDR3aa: CASSSGHEQFF

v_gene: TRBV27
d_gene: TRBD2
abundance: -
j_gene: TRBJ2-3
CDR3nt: TGTGCCAGCAGTTTAGGGACTAGCGACACAGATACGCAGTATTTT
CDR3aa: CASSLGTSDTDTQYF

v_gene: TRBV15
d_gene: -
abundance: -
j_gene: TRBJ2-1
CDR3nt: -
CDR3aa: CATSRVAGGSLPAEFF

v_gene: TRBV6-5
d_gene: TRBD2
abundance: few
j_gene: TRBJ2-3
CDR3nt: TGTGCCAGCGCGAGCGAGCGGGGGTTCACAGATACGCAGTATTTT
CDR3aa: CASASERGFTDTQYF

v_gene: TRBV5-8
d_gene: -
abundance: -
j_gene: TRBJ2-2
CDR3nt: TGTGCCAGCAGCTTGGGATTTAACGGGGAGCTGTTTTTT
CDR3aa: CASSLGFNGELFF

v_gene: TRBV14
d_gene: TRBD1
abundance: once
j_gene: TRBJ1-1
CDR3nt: TGTGCCAGCAGCACAACAGGGGGGACTGAAGCTTTCTTT
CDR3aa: CASSTTGGTEAFF

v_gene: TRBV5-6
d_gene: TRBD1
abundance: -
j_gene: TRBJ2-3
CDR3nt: TGTGCCAGCAGCTTCCGGACAGGAAGCACAGATACGCAGTATTTT
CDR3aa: CASSFRTGSTDTQYF

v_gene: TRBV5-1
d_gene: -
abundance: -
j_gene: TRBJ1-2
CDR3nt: TGCGCCAGCAGCTTGGCATACAGTATGGACTATGGCTACACCTTC
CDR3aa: CASSLAYSMDYGYTF

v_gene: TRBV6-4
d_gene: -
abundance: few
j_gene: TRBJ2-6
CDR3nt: TGTGCCAGCATCCCTGGGGCCAACGTCCTGACTTTC
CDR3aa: CASIPGANVLTF

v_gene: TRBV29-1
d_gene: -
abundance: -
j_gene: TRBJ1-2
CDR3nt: TGCAGCGTTGGAGGGCAGGAGTATGGCTACACCTTC
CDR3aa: CSVGGQEYGYTF

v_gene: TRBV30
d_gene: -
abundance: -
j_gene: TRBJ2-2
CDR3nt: TGTGCCTGGAGACGAAACACCGGGGAGCTGTTTTTT
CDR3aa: CAWRRNTGELFF

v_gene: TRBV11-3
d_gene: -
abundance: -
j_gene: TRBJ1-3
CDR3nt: TGTGCCAGCAGCCCGGCTGGAAACACCATATATTTT
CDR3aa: CASSPAGNTIYF

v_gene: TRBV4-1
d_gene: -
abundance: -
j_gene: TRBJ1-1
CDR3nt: TGCGCCAGCAGCCAAGGGTCGACAGGCTTGAACACTGAAGCTTTCTTT
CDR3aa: CASSQGSTGLNTEAFF

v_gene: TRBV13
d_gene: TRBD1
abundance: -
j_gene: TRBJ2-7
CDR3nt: TGTGCCAGCAGCTTAACAGGGGGTAAGAGCTCCTACGAGCAGTACTTC
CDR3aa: CASSLTGGKSSYEQYF

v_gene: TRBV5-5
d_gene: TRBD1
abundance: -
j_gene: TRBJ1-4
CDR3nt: TGTGCCAGCAGCCCCGGGACAGGGAAGGAAAAACTGTTTTTT
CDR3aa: CASSPGTGKEKLFF

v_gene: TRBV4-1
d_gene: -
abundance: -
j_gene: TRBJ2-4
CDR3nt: TGCGCCAGCAGCCCCCCCGGGTCTGGCAAAAACATTCAGTACTTC
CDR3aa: CASSPPGSGKNIQYF

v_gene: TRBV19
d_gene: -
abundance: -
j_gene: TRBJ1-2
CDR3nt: TGTGCCAGTAGTATCACAGGGACCAACTATGGCTACACCTTC
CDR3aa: CASSITGTNYGYTF

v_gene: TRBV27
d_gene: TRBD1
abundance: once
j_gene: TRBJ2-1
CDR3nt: TGTGCCAGCAGTACCATTCAGGGGGTACCCTACAATGAGCAGTTCTTC
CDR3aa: CASSTIQGVPYNEQFF

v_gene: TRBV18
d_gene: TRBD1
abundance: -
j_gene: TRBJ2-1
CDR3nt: TGTGCCAGCTCACCCCCCATGGACAGGGGGCGCAGAAATGAGCAGTTCTTC
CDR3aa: CASSPPMDRGRRNEQFF

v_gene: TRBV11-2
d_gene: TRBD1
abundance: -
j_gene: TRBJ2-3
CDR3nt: TGTGCCAGCAGCGATGGACAGGCGTTGCGGGATACGCAGTATTTT
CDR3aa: CASSDGQALRDTQYF

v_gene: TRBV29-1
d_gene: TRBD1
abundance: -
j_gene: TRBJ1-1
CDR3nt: TGCAGCGTTGAAGTGGGGACAGCTATGAACACTGAAGCTTTCTTT
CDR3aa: CSVEVGTAMNTEAFF

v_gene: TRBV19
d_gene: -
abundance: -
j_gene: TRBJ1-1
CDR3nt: TGTGCCAGTAGTATAGATGGCCAGAACACTGAAGCTTTCTTT
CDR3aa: CASSIDGQNTEAFF

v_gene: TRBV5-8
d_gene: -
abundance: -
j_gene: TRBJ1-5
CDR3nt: TGTGCCAGCAGCCCGGGACTGTATAGCAATCAGCCCCAGCATTTT
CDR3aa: CASSPGLYSNQPQHF

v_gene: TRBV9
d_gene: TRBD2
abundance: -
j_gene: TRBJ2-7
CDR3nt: TGTGCCAGCAGCTGGGGACTAGCGGACTACGAGCAGTACTTC
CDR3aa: CASSWGLADYEQYF

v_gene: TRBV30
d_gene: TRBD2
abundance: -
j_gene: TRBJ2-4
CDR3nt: TGTGCCTGGAGTGTACTAGCGGGAATTACGGCCAAAAACATTCAGTACTTC
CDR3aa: CAWSVLAGITAKNIQYF

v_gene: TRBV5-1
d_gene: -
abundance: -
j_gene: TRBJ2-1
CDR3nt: TGCGCCAGCAGCTTGGTCGGGGATGAGCAGTTCTTC
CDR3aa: CASSLVGDEQFF

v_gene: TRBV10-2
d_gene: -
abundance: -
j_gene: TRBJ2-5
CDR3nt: TGCGCCAGCAGTGAGTCAGGGTGGGGCCGGCCCCAGCAAGAGACCCAGTACTTC
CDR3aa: CASSESGWGRPQQETQYF

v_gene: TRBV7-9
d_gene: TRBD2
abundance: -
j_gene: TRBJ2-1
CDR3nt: TGTGCCAGCAGCTCCTTAGGACTAGCGGCTTACAATGAGCAGTTCTTC
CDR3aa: CASSSLGLAAYNEQFF

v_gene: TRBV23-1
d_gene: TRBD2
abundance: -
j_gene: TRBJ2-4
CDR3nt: TGCGCCAGCAGTCAATCGGAGCGGGACGTAAGAACCAAAAACATTCAGTACTTC
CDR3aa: CASSQSERDVRTKNIQYF

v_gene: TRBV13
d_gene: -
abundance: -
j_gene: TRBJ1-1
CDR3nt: TGTGCCAGCAGCAGACGGCAGGGGAGCACTGAAGCTTTCTTT
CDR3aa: CASSRRQGSTEAFF

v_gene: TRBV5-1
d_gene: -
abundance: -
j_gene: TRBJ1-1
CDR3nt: TGCGCCAGCAGCCAGAGGGGGGCCGCGGTGAACACTGAAGCTTTCTTT
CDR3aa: CASSQRGAAVNTEAFF

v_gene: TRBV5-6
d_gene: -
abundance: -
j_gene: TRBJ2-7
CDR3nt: TGTGCCAGCAGCTTTACCGGACCAAGCAGGGAGCAGTACTTC
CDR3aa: CASSFTGPSREQYF

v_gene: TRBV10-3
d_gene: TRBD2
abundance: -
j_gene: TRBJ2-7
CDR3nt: TGTGCCATCAGTGAACCGGGACTAGGATACGAGCAGTACTTC
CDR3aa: CAISEPGLGYEQYF